Shown below are 8 T cell receptor beta chains from a single sample sequenced in a study of blood T cell repertoires in COVID-19 (dated by TCRdb to the early 2020s). The receptor library was made with the immunoSEQ multiplex PCR assay. In its TCRdb copy, this immuneACCESS table keeps in-frame sequences only and misses some clones. Where compared with another copy, unresolved V genes explain less than half of these, and the others have no known cause. The table for this sample lists 70,000 or so clones; 75% to 90% of them were counted only once. The ten largest clones represent about 0.5% of the sample. The specimen was peripheral blood. The source of these receptors is a man in his sixties with acute or convalescent COVID-19.

This chain uses TRBV2 with TRBJ1-2, with TRBD1 identical over 8 bases. The CDR3 sequence is 13 residues long. Germline V gives CDR1 SNHLY, CDR2 FYNNEI. Trimming at V came to 3 bases and at J to 4 bases, leaving 1 base not matched to a gene. The CDR3: CASSDRGPYGYTF. DNA for the CDR3: TGTGCCAGCAGTGACAGGGGGCCCTATGGCTACACCTTC. The whole variable domain, remainder taken from reference TRBV2 and TRBJ1-2, is EPEVTQTPSHQVTQMGQEVILRCVPISNHLYFYWYRQILGQKVEFLVSFYNNEISEKSEIFDDQFSVERPDGSNFTLKIRSTKLEDSAMYFCASSDRGPYGYTFGSGTRLTVV.

The chain has TRBV5-4 and TRBJ2-1, with 7 bases identical to TRBD2. The V segment lost 0 bases and the J segment 2 bases; nucleotides outside the gene matches: 5. The V gene's germline CDR1 is SGHNT and CDR2 YYREEE (reference sequence). The CDR3 has 16 residues. In nucleotides, the CDR3 is TGTGCCAGCAGCTTGGGGACTAGTTCGCCCTACAATGAGCAGTTCTTC. This translates into CASSLGTSSPYNEQFF.

The rearrangement links TRBV6-6 to TRBJ2-5, with 7 bases identical to TRBD2. Germline trimming cut 3 bases from V and 7 bases from J; bases unmatched to any gene: 8. The CDR3 is 14 residues long. Per germline, CDR1 MNHNY and CDR2 SVGAGI (reference sequence). CDR3 DNA: TGTGCCAGCAGTTATAGCGGGTCGGATGGGACCCAGTACTTC. Its translation: CASSYSGSDGTQYF.

DNA of the CDR3: TGTGCCAGCAGCTGGGGAACAGGGGGCTCCTACAATGAGCAGTTCTTC. Its protein product is CASSWGTGGSYNEQFF. The chain has TRBV5-8 and TRBJ2-1; TRBD1 aligns across 8 bases. CDR1 SGHTS and CDR2 YDEGEE come from the germline V gene. Trimming took 3 bases from V and 0 from J; bases not matched to a gene: 5. The length of the CDR3 is 16 residues.

The rearrangement joins TRBV27 to TRBJ2-3; 12 bases agree with TRBD2. CDR1 and CDR2 (germline): MNHEY, SMNVEV (reference sequence). This CDR3 comprises 18 residues. J was trimmed by 0 bases and V by 6 bases; bases with no gene match: 10. In DNA, the CDR3 is TGTGCCAGCAGCCTGGGCCTAGCGGGAGGGCCTAGCACAGATACGCAGTATTTT. Its translation is CASSLGLAGGPSTDTQYF.

The V call is TRBV11-2, the J call TRBJ1-2; TRBD1 aligns across 11 bases. Looked up from germline, CDR1 is SGHAT and CDR2 is FQNNGV. This CDR3 comprises 16 residues. V shed 6 bases and J 2 bases; nucleotides not matched to a gene: 8. CDR3 loop: CASRSGTGGPNYGYTF. CDR3 DNA sequence: TGTGCCAGCAGATCCGGGACAGGGGGTCCGAACTATGGCTACACCTTC.

CDR3 region: CASSQDKPKQERTNSNQPQHF. CDR3 DNA sequence: TGCGCCAGCAGTCAAGACAAACCCAAACAGGAAAGGACGAATAGCAATCAGCCCCAGCATTTT. The rearrangement links TRBV23-1 to TRBJ1-5, with D tentatively TRBD1 (5 bases). TRBV23-1 is placed among ORFs of uncertain function. The V and J ends lost 2 bases and 0 bases respectively, with 26 bases between them. CDR3 length equals 21 residues.

This chain connects TRBV28 to TRBJ2-2, with D hard to call. Trimming stripped 3 bases from V and 6 bases from J, with 5 bases between. This CDR3 contains 12 residues. Germline values: CDR1 MDHEN, CDR2 SYDVKM. The CDR3 protein is CASSFSAGELFF. CDR3 bases: TGTGCCAGCAGTTTCTCCGCCGGGGAGCTGTTTTTT.